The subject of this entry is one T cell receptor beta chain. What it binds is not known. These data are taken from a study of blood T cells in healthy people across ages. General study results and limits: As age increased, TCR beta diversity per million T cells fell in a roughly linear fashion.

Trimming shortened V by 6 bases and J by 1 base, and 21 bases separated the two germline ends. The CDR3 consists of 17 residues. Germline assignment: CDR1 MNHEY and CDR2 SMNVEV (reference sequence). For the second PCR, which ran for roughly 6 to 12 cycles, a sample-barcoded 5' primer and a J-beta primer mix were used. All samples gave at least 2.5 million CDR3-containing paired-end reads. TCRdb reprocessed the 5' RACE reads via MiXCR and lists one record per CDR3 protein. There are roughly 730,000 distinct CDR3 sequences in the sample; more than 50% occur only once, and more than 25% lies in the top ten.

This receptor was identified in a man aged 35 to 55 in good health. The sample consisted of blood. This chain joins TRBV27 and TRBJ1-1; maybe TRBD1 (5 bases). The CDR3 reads CASRQYKPGFANTEAFF. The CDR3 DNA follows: TGTGCCAGCAGACAATATAAACCAGGGTTCGCGAACACTGAAGCTTTCTTT.